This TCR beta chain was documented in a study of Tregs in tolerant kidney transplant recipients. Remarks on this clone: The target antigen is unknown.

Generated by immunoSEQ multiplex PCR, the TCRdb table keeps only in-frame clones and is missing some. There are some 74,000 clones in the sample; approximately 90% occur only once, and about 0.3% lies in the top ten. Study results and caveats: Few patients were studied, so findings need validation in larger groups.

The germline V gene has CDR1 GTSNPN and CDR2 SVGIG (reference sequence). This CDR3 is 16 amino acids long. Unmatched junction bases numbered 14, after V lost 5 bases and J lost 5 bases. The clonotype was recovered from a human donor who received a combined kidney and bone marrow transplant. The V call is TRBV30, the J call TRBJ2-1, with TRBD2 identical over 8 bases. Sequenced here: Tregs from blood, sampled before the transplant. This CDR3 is CAWSWRTGGPHNEQFF. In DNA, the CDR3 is TGTGCCTGGTCGTGGCGTACGGGAGGGCCGCACAATGAGCAGTTCTTC.